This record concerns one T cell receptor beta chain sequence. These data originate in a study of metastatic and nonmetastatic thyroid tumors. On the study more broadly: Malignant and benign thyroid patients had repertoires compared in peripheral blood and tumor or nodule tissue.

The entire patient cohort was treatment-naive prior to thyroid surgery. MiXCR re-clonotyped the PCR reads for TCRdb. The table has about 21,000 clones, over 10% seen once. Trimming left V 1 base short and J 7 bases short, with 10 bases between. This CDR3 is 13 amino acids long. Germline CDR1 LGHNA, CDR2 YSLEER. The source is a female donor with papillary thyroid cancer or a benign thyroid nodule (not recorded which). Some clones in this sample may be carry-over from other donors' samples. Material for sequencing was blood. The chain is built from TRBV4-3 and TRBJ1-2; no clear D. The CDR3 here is CASSQGQRRGYTF. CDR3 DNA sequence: TGCGCCAGCAGCCAAGGACAACGACGTGGCTACACCTTC.